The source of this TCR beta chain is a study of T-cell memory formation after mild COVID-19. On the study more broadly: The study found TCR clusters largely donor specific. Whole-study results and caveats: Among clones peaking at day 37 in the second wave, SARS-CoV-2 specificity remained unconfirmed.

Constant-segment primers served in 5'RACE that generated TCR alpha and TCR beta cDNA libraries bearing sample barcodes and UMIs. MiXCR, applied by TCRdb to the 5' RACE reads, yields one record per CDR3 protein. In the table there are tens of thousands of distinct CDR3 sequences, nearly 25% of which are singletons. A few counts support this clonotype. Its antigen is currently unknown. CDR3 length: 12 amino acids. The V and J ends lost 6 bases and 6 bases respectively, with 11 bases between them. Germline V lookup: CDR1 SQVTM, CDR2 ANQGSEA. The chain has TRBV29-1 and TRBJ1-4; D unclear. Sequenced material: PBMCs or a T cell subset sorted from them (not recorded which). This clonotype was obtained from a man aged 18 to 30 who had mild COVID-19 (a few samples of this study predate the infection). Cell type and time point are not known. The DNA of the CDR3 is TGCAGCGTAGGCAGAGATCATGAAAAACTGTTTTTT. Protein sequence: CSVGRDHEKLFF.